The rows below give T cell receptor beta chains drawn from one sample of a study of blood T cell repertoires in COVID-19. Clones were read by immunoSEQ multiplex PCR, and TCRdb kept only the in-frame ones, dropping some. Found here are 150,000 to 200,000 clones, 80% of them singletons; the top ten hold over 13%. Sequencing was carried out using PBMCs or T cells enriched from blood (not recorded which). These receptors were obtained from a man aged 55 to 70 who had been exposed to COVID-19. Both conserved end residues are part of each CDR3. The D gene is left open where the match is weak. Clone size is given for some rows only: seen once, a few or many times, or a class if the clone is expanded.

len	abundance	j_gene	v_gene	d_gene	CDR3nt	CDR3aa
15	once	TRBJ1-4	TRBV5-1	TRBD1	TGCGCCAGCAGCTTGGAGGGACAGGGTTTCGGAAAACTGTTTTTT	CASSLEGQGFGKLFF
14	.	TRBJ2-5	TRBV3-1/TRBV3-2	.	TGTGCCAGCAGCCGCGGAATAGCGCCAGAGACCCAGTACTTC	CASSRGIAPETQYF
16	.	TRBJ1-3	TRBV12-5	.	TGTGCTAGTGGTTTGCATCCAGGGTCTGACGGAAACACCATATATTTT	CASGLHPGSDGNTIYF
14	many	TRBJ1-5	TRBV24-1	.	TGTGCCACGTGGACTGGCGATAGCAATCAGCCCCAGCATTTT	CATWTGDSNQPQHF
16	.	TRBJ2-3	TRBV6-5	.	TGTGCCAGCAGTTACTCGGGGCGGGAATCCACAGATACGCAGTATTTT	CASSYSGRESTDTQYF
13	.	TRBJ2-2	TRBV11-3	TRBD1	TGTGCCAGCGAGAACAGGGGGCCCGGGGAGCTGTTTTTT	CASENRGPGELFF
15	.	TRBJ2-3	TRBV29-1	TRBD2	TGCAGCGTTGGACTAGCGGGAGTTATGGCAGATACGCAGTATTTT	CSVGLAGVMADTQYF
13	.	TRBJ1-5	TRBV6-2/TRBV6-3	.	TGTGCCAGCAGTACGACGGGGAATCAGCCCCAGCATTTT	CASSTTGNQPQHF
14	.	TRBJ1-5	TRBV28	.	TGTGCCAGCAGTTTGTCAGGGGTCGATCAGCCCCAGCATTTT	CASSLSGVDQPQHF
16	.	TRBJ1-5	TRBV6-2/TRBV6-3	.	TGTGCCAGCAGTTCGGGGGTTTCGGGTTATGGGCAGCCCCAGCATTTT	CASSSGVSGYGQPQHF
16	.	TRBJ1-3	TRBV7-2	.	TGTGCCAGCAGCTTCTCCGGGACAACGGCGGGAAACACCATATATTTT	CASSFSGTTAGNTIYF
15	.	TRBJ2-7	TRBV7-2	TRBD1	TGTGCCAGCAGCAGGACAGGGGGCGGCTCCTACGAGCAGTACTTC	CASSRTGGGSYEQYF
13	.	TRBJ2-4	TRBV6-5	.	TGTGCCAGCAGTTACTCGGACACAAACATTCAGTACTTC	CASSYSDTNIQYF
14	.	TRBJ1-1	TRBV7-9	TRBD1	TGTGCCAGCAGCTTAGGTGGGACAGCCCCTGAAGCTTTCTTT	CASSLGGTAPEAFF
15	.	TRBJ2-1	TRBV10-3	.	TGTGCCATCAACGCCGAAGAGGCAGACTACAATGAGCAGTTCTTC	CAINAEEADYNEQFF
14	.	TRBJ1-1	TRBV6-6	TRBD1	TGTGCCAGCAGTTCCCTTGACAGGGGAGTTGAAGCTTTCTTT	CASSSLDRGVEAFF
16	.	TRBJ1-3	TRBV9	.	TGTGCCAGCAGCGTAGGGGGAGACGCGGGACTTAACACCATATATTTT	CASSVGGDAGLNTIYF
17	once	TRBJ2-2	TRBV27	.	TGTGCCAGCAGTTTATCGGAGAGGACAGTGAACACCGGGGAGCTGTTTTTT	CASSLSERTVNTGELFF
16	.	TRBJ1-1	TRBV21-1	.	TGTGCCAGCAGCAAAGACGACCGGCGAAAGGGGACTGAAGCTTTCTTT	CASSKDDRRKGTEAFF
19	.	TRBJ2-1	TRBV6-1	TRBD2	TGTGCCAGCAGTGGGACTAGCGCCAAGTGGGCTAGCTCCTACAATGAGCAGTTCTTC	CASSGTSAKWASSYNEQFF
16	.	TRBJ1-3	TRBV6-2/TRBV6-3	.	TGTGCCAGCAGTTACTCGAGTCCAGGGAACGGAAACACCATATATTTT	CASSYSSPGNGNTIYF
16	.	TRBJ1-2	TRBV6-1	TRBD1	TGTGCCAGCAGTGAAGATCAGGGGGCCTTTTTCTACGGCTACACCTTC	CASSEDQGAFFYGYTF
15	.	TRBJ2-3	TRBV15	TRBD2	TGTGCCACCAGCAATAGCGGGAGGGGTAAAGATACGCAGTATTTT	CATSNSGRGKDTQYF
11	.	TRBJ2-3	TRBV7-9	.	TGTGCCAGCAGCCCAACAGATACGCAGTATTTT	CASSPTDTQYF
16	.	TRBJ2-5	TRBV24-1	.	TGTGCCACCAGTGATTCGACGTCTCAGGGTATGGAGACCCAGTACTTC	CATSDSTSQGMETQYF
15	.	TRBJ2-5	TRBV19	TRBD2	TGTGCCAGTAGTATAGGGGGTAGCGGGAGGGAGACCCAGTACTTC	CASSIGGSGRETQYF
15	.	TRBJ1-1	TRBV7-2	.	TGTGCCAGCAGCTTAGTTAGGCAGGGGAGCACTGAAGCTTTCTTT	CASSLVRQGSTEAFF
14	few	TRBJ2-1	TRBV4-3	TRBD2	TGCGCCAATATAGCGGGAGGATTAGGTAATGAGCAGTTCTTC	CANIAGGLGNEQFF
20	few	TRBJ2-1	TRBV5-1	TRBD2	TGCGCCAGCAGCTTGGCCCGGTCCCTAGCGGGAGGCCTCTCCTACAATGAGCAGTTCTTC	CASSLARSLAGGLSYNEQFF
13	.	TRBJ1-6	TRBV27	.	TGTGCCAGCAGTTTATCGGTCGACACACCCCTCCACTTT	CASSLSVDTPLHF
13	.	TRBJ2-7	TRBV19	.	TGTGCCAGTAGTATCGACATTCGCTACGAGCAGTACTTC	CASSIDIRYEQYF
12	few	TRBJ1-1	TRBV3-1/TRBV3-2	TRBD1	TGTGCCAGCAGCTTGACAGGGGAGAAGGCTTTCTTT	CASSLTGEKAFF
15	few	TRBJ1-2	TRBV9	TRBD1	TGTGCCAGCAGCCCATATCGACAGGGAGTGTATGGCTACACCTTC	CASSPYRQGVYGYTF
15	.	TRBJ2-5	TRBV5-4	TRBD2	TGTGCCAGCAGCTTGATTGCGGGAGGTATGGAGACCCAGTACTTC	CASSLIAGGMETQYF
15	.	TRBJ2-7	TRBV19	TRBD1	TGTGCCAGTAGTACCGGGACAGGGGGCGCCTACGAGCAGTACTTC	CASSTGTGGAYEQYF
14	.	TRBJ1-3	TRBV2	.	TGTGCCAGCAGTGAACAGGGAGGAAGAAACACCATATATTTT	CASSEQGGRNTIYF